This T cell receptor (beta chain) emerged from a study of T cells in Graves' hyperthyroidism and ophthalmopathy. Turning to the study itself: Sampling of peripheral blood happened at initial diagnosis, prior to any treatment. Points from the study as a whole: Most expanded thyroid clonotypes above 0.001 recurred in blood.

Trimming removed 0 bases from V and 7 bases from J, with 12 bases in between. Germline CDR1 GTSNPN, CDR2 SVGIG (reference sequence). The CDR3 sequence is 13 residues long. PBMCs stemmed from about 9.7 ml fresh peripheral blood. Using RNA transcripts as the source, TCR beta CDR3 regions were amplified. HTBI primers were used for first-round RT-PCR of the TCR CDR3. TCRdb re-called the multiplex PCR reads through MiXCR, storing one row per CDR3 protein. The sample holds more than 350,000 distinct CDR3 sequences, 13% to 15% seen once. With respect to this clonotype: Antigen: not known. This could be a read error, since a much larger clone is one nucleotide away.

Sequenced sample: blood. This sequence was found in a woman in her sixties with Graves' ophthalmopathy. V and J are TRBV30 and TRBJ1-2, with D hard to call. The CDR3 spells CAWSVAADCGYTF. The CDR3, as DNA: TGTGCCTGGAGTGTAGCGGCAGACTGTGGCTACACCTTC.